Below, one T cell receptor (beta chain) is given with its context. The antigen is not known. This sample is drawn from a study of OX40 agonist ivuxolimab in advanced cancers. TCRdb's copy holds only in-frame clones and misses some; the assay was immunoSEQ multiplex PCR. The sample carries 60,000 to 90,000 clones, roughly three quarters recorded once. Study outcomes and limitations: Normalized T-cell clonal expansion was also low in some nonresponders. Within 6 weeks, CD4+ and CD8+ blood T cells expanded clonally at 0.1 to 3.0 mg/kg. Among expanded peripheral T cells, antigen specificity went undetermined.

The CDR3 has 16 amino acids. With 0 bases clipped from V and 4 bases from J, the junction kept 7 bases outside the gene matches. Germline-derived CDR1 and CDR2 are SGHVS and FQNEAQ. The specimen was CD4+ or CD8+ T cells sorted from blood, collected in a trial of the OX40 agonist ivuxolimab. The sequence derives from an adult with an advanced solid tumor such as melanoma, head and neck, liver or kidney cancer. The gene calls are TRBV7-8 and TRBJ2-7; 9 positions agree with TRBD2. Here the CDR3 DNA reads TGTGCCAGCAGCTTAGCGACCGCGCGGGGGGGGTACGAGCAGTACTTC. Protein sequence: CASSLATARGGYEQYF.